This is a list of T cell receptor beta chains from one sample in a study of TIL therapy for anti-PD-1-resistant metastatic lung cancer. TCRdb keeps only in-frame clones here, not all; method: immunoSEQ multiplex PCR. The table includes around 30,000 clones, 74% detected once. Sequenced material: blood, taken at baseline. These TCRs come from a woman aged 25-80 years with non-small cell lung cancer. CDR3s include the opening cysteine and the closing phenylalanine or tryptophan. A D gene is named only where the DNA matches it firmly. Clone size is shown for a subset of rows, as once, few, many or a class of expanded clone.

TRBJ1-5	TRBV19	-	TRBD1	TGTGCCAGTAGTCCTCGGGAAGGACAGGGGTCCTTGCCCCAGCATTTT	CASSPREGQGSLPQHF
TRBJ2-5	TRBV7-2	-	-	TGTGCCAGCAGCTTAGGCGTCGCAGAGACCCAGTACTTC	CASSLGVAETQYF
TRBJ2-1	TRBV5-1	-	TRBD2	TGCGCCAGCAGCTTGGGCACTAGCGGGAGGGCCAGTGAGCAGTTCTTC	CASSLGTSGRASEQFF
TRBJ2-5	TRBV7-7	-	-	TGTGCCAGCAGCAAGGGACGGACCCAAGAGACCCAGTACTTC	CASSKGRTQETQYF
TRBJ2-6	TRBV4-1	-	-	TGCGCCAGCAGCCAAATTGGGACCCTCTCTGGGGCCAACGTCCTGACTTTC	CASSQIGTLSGANVLTF
TRBJ2-1	TRBV29-1	-	-	TGCAGCGGGGGTGCCCCCTACAATGAGCAGTTCTTC	CSGGAPYNEQFF
TRBJ2-7	TRBV5-4	-	-	TGTGCCATGAACCCCCAGGGAAACTACGAGCAGTACTTC	CAMNPQGNYEQYF
TRBJ2-7	TRBV5-1	-	TRBD2	TGCGCCAGCAGCTTCGCTAGCGGGCCCTACGAGCAGTACTTC	CASSFASGPYEQYF
TRBJ2-2	TRBV10-1	once	-	TGCGCCAGCAGTGAGCCCCTGGCGGGGACCGGGGAGCTGTTTTTT	CASSEPLAGTGELFF
TRBJ1-1	TRBV15	-	TRBD1	TGTGCCACCAGCGGAACCGGGACAGGGAACACTGAAGCTTTCTTT	CATSGTGTGNTEAFF
TRBJ2-5	TRBV20-1	once	-	TGCAGTAGCCTTGGGGGAGAGACCCAGTACTTC	CSSLGGETQYF
TRBJ2-1	TRBV7-6	-	TRBD2	TGTGCCAGCAGCCTCAAGACTAGCGGGAGGGAGCAGTTCTTC	CASSLKTSGREQFF
TRBJ2-5	TRBV19	-	TRBD2	TGTGCCAGTAAGGCCAGCGGGAGGCCACGGGAGACCCAGTACTTC	CASKASGRPRETQYF
TRBJ2-1	TRBV9	-	-	TGTGCCAGCAGCCTAGGGGGGCGGAGGGAGCAGTTCTTC	CASSLGGRREQFF
TRBJ1-5	TRBV4-1	-	TRBD1	TGCGCCAGCAGCCAGCCGGGACAGGGTTGGGATCAGCCCCAGCATTTT	CASSQPGQGWDQPQHF
TRBJ2-6	TRBV11-2	-	-	TGTGCCAGCAGCTTAGTTTTACAGGGAAGCTCTGGGGCCAACGTCCTGACTTTC	CASSLVLQGSSGANVLTF
TRBJ2-1	TRBV29-1	-	TRBD2	TGCAGCGTCGGTCGGGAGGGGGAGGGCCGAAATGAGCAGTTCTTC	CSVGREGEGRNEQFF
TRBJ2-1	TRBV7-2	few	-	TGTGCCAGCAGCAACCCGAGATCATGGCAGTTCTTC	CASSNPRSWQFF
TRBJ2-7	TRBV10-3	-	-	TGTGCCATCAGTGTACCGGGAGATAATTCCTACGAGCAGTACTTC	CAISVPGDNSYEQYF
TRBJ1-1	TRBV7-9	-	TRBD1	TGTGCCAGCAGCCTAGACAGGGGAACGAACACTGAAGCTTTCTTT	CASSLDRGTNTEAFF
TRBJ2-7	TRBV5-1	few	TRBD2	TGCGCCAGCAGCTTGGAACTAGCGGGAGGGGATCACTTC	CASSLELAGGDHF
TRBJ1-6	TRBV6-5	once	TRBD1	TGTGCCAGCACCCTCAGGGGGGGTGGTTCACCCCTCCACTTT	CASTLRGGGSPLHF
TRBJ2-1	TRBV9	-	-	TGTGCCAGCAGCGTAGAACTCCTATACAATGAGCAGTTCTTC	CASSVELLYNEQFF
TRBJ2-5	TRBV2	-	TRBD2	TGTGCCAGCAGTGGGCAGACGGGAGGAGAGACCCAGTACTTC	CASSGQTGGETQYF
TRBJ1-3	TRBV6-5	-	-	TGTGCCAGCAGTTCCGACCCGACGGATACTGGAAACACCATATATTTT	CASSSDPTDTGNTIYF
TRBJ1-1	TRBV6-1	few	-	TGTGCCAGCAGTGAACTGTCGGGGAAAGCTTTCTTT	CASSELSGKAFF
TRBJ2-1	TRBV11-2	-	-	TGTGCCAGCAGCTTAGTAGGGGTGCATGAGCAGTTCTTC	CASSLVGVHEQFF
TRBJ2-7	TRBV19	-	TRBD2	TGTGCCGGTAGTATGTCCGGCGGGAGACTAGGCGAGCAGTACTTC	CAGSMSGGRLGEQYF
TRBJ1-2	TRBV15	once	-	TGTGCCACCAGCCCCCGGAGGGATTGGGGGGTTTTTGATGGCTACACCTTC	CATSPRRDWGVFDGYTF
TRBJ1-1	TRBV5-6	-	-	TGTGCCAGCAGCTTGCAAGGTCGGAACATGAACACTGAAGCTTTCTTT	CASSLQGRNMNTEAFF
TRBJ2-1	TRBV6-1	once	TRBD1	TGTGCCAGCAGTGCTGACAGGGACGATACCCCCTACAATGAGCAGTTCTTC	CASSADRDDTPYNEQFF
TRBJ2-5	TRBV27	-	-	TGTGCCAGCAGTTTTGAGGAGGGGAGGTTAGAGACCCAGTACTTC	CASSFEEGRLETQYF
TRBJ2-7	TRBV11-2	-	-	TGTGCCAGCAGCCCAACGGTGTCGGGGTACGAGCAGTACTTC	CASSPTVSGYEQYF
TRBJ2-1	TRBV7-2	-	-	TGTGCCAGCAACCCTCTAGCTGCGTACAATGAGCAGTTCTTC	CASNPLAAYNEQFF
TRBJ1-4	TRBV6-6	-	TRBD1	TGTGCCAGCAGATCCGGTCCAGGGGGAAAACTGTTTTTT	CASRSGPGGKLFF
TRBJ2-1	TRBV2	-	TRBD2	TGTGCCAGCAGACCGGGACTAGGAGGCTACAATGAGCAGTTCTTC	CASRPGLGGYNEQFF
TRBJ2-2	TRBV28	-	-	TGTGCCAGCAGGGGCCCGGCGAACACCGGGGAGCTGTTTTTT	CASRGPANTGELFF
TRBJ2-1	TRBV6-9	-	TRBD1	TGTGCCAGCAGTTCGACAGGGTGGCATGAGCAGTTCTTC	CASSSTGWHEQFF
TRBJ2-7	TRBV11-2	few	-	TGTGCCAGCAGCTCCGCGACCTCTTACGAGCAGTACTTC	CASSSATSYEQYF
TRBJ2-1	TRBV7-6	-	TRBD2	TGTGCCAGCAGCTTTGGGACTATGAATGAGCAGTTCTTC	CASSFGTMNEQFF
TRBJ2-1	TRBV5-4	-	-	TGTGCCAGCAGCTTGGTACTTTACAATGAGCAGTTCTTC	CASSLVLYNEQFF
TRBJ1-5	TRBV6-5	-	-	TGTGCCAGCAGGGAAGGTCGTAGGCAGCCCCAGCATTTT	CASREGRRQPQHF
TRBJ2-2	TRBV7-6	-	-	TGTGCCAGCAGCTTAGTTCCCCCCGGGGCCGGGGAGCTGTTTTTT	CASSLVPPGAGELFF
TRBJ1-5	TRBV18	once	TRBD1	TGTGCCAGCTCAGCCGGACAGGGTTCGCCCCAGCATTTT	CASSAGQGSPQHF
TRBJ2-5	TRBV11-2	-	TRBD2	TGTGCCAGCAGCTTAGATGGGACTAGCGGGAGGACCCAGTACTTC	CASSLDGTSGRTQYF
TRBJ2-1	TRBV27	-	-	TGTGCCAGCAGTTCAAGGGGGGGTAAGCAGTTCTTC	CASSSRGGKQFF
TRBJ2-1	TRBV7-9	once	-	TGTGCCAGCAGAATGACACTGAACCATGAGCAGTTCTTC	CASRMTLNHEQFF
TRBJ1-2	TRBV2	few	-	TGTGCCAGCAGTGAGAAGGCCAGTTATGGCTACACCTTC	CASSEKASYGYTF
TRBJ2-1	TRBV7-8	-	-	TGTGCCAGCAGCTTAGCGGGGTCCCATGAGCAGTTCTTC	CASSLAGSHEQFF
TRBJ1-2	TRBV5-1	-	TRBD1	TGCGCCAGCAGCTCCAGACAGGGGTCGAGCTATGGCTACACCTTC	CASSSRQGSSYGYTF
TRBJ2-5	TRBV5-6	-	-	TGTGCCAGCAGCTTCGGGGCGTTGGAGACCCAGTACTTC	CASSFGALETQYF
TRBJ1-4	TRBV5-6	-	-	TGTGCCAGCAGCGGAAGGGTCGGCGAAAAACTGTTTTTT	CASSGRVGEKLFF
TRBJ2-1	TRBV11-1	-	TRBD2	TGTGCCAGCAGTCATGGACTAGCGGGCGGCGATGAGCAGTTCTTC	CASSHGLAGGDEQFF